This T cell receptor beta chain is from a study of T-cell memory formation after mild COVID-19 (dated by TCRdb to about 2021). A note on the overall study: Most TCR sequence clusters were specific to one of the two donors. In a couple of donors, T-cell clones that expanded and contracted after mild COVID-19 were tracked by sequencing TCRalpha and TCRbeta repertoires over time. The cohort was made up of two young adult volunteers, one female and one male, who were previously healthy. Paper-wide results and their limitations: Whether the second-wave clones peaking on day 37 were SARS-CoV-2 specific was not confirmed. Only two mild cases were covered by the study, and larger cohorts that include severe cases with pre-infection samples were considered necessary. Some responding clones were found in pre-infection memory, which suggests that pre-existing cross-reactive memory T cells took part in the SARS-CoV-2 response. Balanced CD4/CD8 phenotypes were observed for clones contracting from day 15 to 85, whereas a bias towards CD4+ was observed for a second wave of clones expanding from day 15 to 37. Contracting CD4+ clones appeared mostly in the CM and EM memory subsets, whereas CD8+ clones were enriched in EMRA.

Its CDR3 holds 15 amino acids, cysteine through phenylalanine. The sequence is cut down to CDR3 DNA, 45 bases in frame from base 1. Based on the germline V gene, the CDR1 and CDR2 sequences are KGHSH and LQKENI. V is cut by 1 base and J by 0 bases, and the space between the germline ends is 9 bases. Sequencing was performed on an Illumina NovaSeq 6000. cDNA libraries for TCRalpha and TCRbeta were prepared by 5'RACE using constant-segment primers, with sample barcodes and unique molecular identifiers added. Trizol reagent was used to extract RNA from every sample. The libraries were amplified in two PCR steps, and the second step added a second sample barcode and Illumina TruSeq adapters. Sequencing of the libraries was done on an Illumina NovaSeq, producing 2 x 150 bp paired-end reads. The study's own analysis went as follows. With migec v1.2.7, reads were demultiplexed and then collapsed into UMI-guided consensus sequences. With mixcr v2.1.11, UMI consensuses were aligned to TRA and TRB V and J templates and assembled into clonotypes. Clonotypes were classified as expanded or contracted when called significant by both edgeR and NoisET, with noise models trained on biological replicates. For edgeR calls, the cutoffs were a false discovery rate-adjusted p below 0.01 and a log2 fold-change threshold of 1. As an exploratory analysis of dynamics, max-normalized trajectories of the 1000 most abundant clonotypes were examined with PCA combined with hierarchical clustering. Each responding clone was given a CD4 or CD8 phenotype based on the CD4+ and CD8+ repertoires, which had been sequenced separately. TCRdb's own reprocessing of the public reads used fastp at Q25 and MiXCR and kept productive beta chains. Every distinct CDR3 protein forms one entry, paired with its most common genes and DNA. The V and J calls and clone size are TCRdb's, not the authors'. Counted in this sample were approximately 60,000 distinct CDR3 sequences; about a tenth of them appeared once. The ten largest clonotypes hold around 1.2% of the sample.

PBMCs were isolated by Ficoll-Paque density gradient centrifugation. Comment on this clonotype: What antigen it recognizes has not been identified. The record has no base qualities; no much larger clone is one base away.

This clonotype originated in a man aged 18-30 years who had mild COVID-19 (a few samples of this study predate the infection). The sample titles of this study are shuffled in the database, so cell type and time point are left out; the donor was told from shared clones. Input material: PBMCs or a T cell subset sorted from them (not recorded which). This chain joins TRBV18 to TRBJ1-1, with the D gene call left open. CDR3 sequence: CASSPLGDMNTEAFF. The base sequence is TGTGCCAGCTCACCACTGGGAGACATGAACACTGAAGCTTTCTTT.